These T cell receptor beta chains were read from a single sample in a study of OX40 agonist ivuxolimab in advanced cancers. Sequenced by immunoSEQ multiplex PCR; TCRdb stores in-frame clones only, minus some. In the table there are tens of thousands of clones, approximately 86% of which are singletons. The sample in question was CD4+ or CD8+ T cells sorted from blood, obtained in a trial of the OX40 agonist ivuxolimab. The receptor set was obtained from an adult with an advanced solid tumor such as melanoma, head and neck, liver or kidney cancer. CDR3s include the opening cysteine and the closing phenylalanine or tryptophan. Each record gives: CDR3 DNA, CDR3 protein, clone size, J gene, D gene, V gene. D genes are given only for firm matches. Not all rows give a size; the values are once, few, many and, for expanded clones, a class.

TGTGCCAGCAGCTTCTCTGGGACCCGGGTGATCAATGAGCAGTTCTTC CASSFSGTRVINEQFF . TRBJ2-1 . TRBV7-2
TGTGCCAGCAGCCTGGGCCGGGGCGGAACCTACGAGCAGTACTTC CASSLGRGGTYEQYF . TRBJ2-7 . TRBV5-6
TGCGCCAGCAGCCACCGGGACAGGGGCGGAAGTAGCAATCAGCCCCAGCATTTT CASSHRDRGGSSNQPQHF . TRBJ1-5 TRBD1 TRBV4-1
TGTGCCAGCAGCCCTACTAGCGGGAGGGCCGGGGGCAAAAACATTCAGTACTTC CASSPTSGRAGGKNIQYF few TRBJ2-4 TRBD2 TRBV13
TGTGCCAGCAGCTACACCTTACGGACCCCCTCCACCGGGGAGCTGTTTTTT CASSYTLRTPSTGELFF . TRBJ2-2 . TRBV5-4
TGTGCCAGCAGCTTAGATCCCCTTGAGCAGTACTTC CASSLDPLEQYF . TRBJ2-7 . TRBV7-2
TGTGCCAGTAGTATGCGGAACACCGGGGAGCTGTTTTTT CASSMRNTGELFF . TRBJ2-2 . TRBV19
TGTGCCAGCAGTTTCCCCCCCCCAGGGGAGGATTCACCCCTCCACTTT CASSFPPPGEDSPLHF . TRBJ1-6 . TRBV28
TGCGCCAGCAGCTTGGAGGGTCTGAACACCGGGGAGCTGTTTTTT CASSLEGLNTGELFF . TRBJ2-2 . TRBV5-1
TGTGCCAGCAGCTTGGGACTCAACTACGAGCAGTACTTC CASSLGLNYEQYF few TRBJ2-7 . TRBV7-9
TGCGCCAGCAGCTTTCTGTCCGCAGGGGTACACGAGCAGTACTTC CASSFLSAGVHEQYF . TRBJ2-7 . TRBV5-1
TGTGCCAGTAGTATAAGGGACAGCAAGTTCACCGGGGAGCTGTTTTTT CASSIRDSKFTGELFF . TRBJ2-2 TRBD1 TRBV19
TGTGCCAGCGCAAGGGAGGATCAGCCCCAGCATTTT CASAREDQPQHF . TRBJ1-5 . TRBV7-9
TGTGCCTGGAGTGGGGCCCGAGCCTACGAGCAGTACTTC CAWSGARAYEQYF once TRBJ2-7 . TRBV30
TGTGCCAGCACCGGGGGGGGAGATTCCTACAATGAGCAGTTCTTC CASTGGGDSYNEQFF . TRBJ2-1 TRBD2 TRBV11-2